This T cell receptor beta chain was identified during a study of shared clonotypes between healthy human individuals. Several immunoSEQ 96-well plates shared each subset's DNA, each plate a replicate. Per the original methods: Owing to the provision of junction-only sequences devoid of quality scores by immunoSEQ, filtering differed. Using immunoSEQ multiplex PCR, the repertoire was profiled, and TCRdb retains in-frame clones only, with some absent. The V and J calls and clone size were taken over from that table, and D and trimming were inferred from the DNA. The sample has roughly 1 million clones, roughly 70% seen once. Regarding the study as a whole: Four donors held around 5% of naive CD4 clonotypes in common. Among donors, clonotype sharing was expected to be affected by sequencing depth.

Trimming cost V 2 bases and J 1 base, with 5 bases left between them. There are 13 residues in the CDR3. Germline V gene lookup returns CDR1 SGHDT and CDR2 YYEEEE. Notes on this clone: Its antigen is not known.

The chain couples TRBV5-6 to TRBJ2-3, with unresolved D. This TCR was sampled from a man in his late teens or twenties in good health. The specimen was memory CD4+ T cells sorted from blood. Sample subset: CD45RA-negative fraction. The CDR3 spells CASSLQRTDTQYF. DNA for the CDR3: TGTGCCAGCAGCTTACAACGCACAGATACGCAGTATTTT.